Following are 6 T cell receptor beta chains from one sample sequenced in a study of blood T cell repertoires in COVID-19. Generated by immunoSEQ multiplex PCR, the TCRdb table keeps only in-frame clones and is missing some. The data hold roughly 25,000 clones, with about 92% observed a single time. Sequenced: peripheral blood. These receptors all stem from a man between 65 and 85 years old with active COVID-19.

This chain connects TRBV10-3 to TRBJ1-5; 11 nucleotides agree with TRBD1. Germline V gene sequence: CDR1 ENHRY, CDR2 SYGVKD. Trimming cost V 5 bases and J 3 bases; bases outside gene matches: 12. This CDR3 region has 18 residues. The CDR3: CAISSGTGGPAANQPQHF. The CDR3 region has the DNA TGTGCCATCAGTTCCGGGACAGGGGGGCCAGCGGCCAATCAGCCCCAGCATTTT.

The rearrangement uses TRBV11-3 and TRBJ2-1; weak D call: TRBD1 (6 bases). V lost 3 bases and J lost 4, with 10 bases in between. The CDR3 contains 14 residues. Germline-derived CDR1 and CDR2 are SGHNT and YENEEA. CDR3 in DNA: TGTGCCAGCAGCTTGTGGGGGCAGTACAATGAGCAGTTCTTC. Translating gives CASSLWGQYNEQFF.

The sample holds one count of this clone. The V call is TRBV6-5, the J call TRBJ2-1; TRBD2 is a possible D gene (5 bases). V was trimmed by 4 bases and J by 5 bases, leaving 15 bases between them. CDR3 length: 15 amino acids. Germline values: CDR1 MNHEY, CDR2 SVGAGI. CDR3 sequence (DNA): TGTGCCAGCAGTTCAGACCGGGGAGCTAACAATGAGCAGTTCTTC. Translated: CASSSDRGANNEQFF.

The CDR3 nucleotides are TGTGCCAGCAGGGGACATTTGACAGGGTGTAATTCACCCCTCCACTTT. This sequence encodes CASRGHLTGCNSPLHF. The gene calls are TRBV6-4 and TRBJ1-6, with 7 bases fitting TRBD1. CDR1 MRHNA and CDR2 SNTAGT come from the germline V gene. The V and J ends lost 6 bases and 6 bases, in that order; junction bases with no gene match: 11. This CDR3 comprises 16 residues.

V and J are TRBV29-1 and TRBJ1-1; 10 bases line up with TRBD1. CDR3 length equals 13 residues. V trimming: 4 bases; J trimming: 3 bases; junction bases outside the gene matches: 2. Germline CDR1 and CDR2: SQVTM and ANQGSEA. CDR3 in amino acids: CSVVDRGHTEAFF. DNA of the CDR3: TGCAGCGTTGTAGACAGGGGGCACACTGAAGCTTTCTTT.

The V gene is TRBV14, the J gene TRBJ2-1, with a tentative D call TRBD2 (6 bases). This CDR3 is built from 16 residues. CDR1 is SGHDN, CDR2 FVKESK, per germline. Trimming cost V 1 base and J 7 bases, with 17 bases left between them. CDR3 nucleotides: TGTGCCAGCAGCCAAGTGAAGACTAGATTTCGTAATGAGCAGTTCTTC. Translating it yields CASSQVKTRFRNEQFF.